The following is a T cell receptor (beta chain) sequence with its context. This specimen belongs to a study of blood T cell repertoires in COVID-19. Study-level background: The United States, Italy and Spain supplied acute and convalescent COVID-19 samples. T cells, B-cell-depleted T cells, or PBMCs supplied cDNA or gDNA.

Original processing methods: Cell counts per sample came from amplifying reference gene primers. TCRdb's table, derived via immunoSEQ multiplex PCR, lists solely in-frame clones and lacks some. The DNA gave D and trimming, while V, J and clone size come from that table. The sample has 210,000 or so clones, about 92% seen once; the top ten hold 1% to 1.5%. CDR1 SGHVS and CDR2 FNYEAQ come from the germline V gene. The trim removed 5 bases at V and 3 bases at J, leaving 6 bases unmatched. This CDR3 comprises 15 residues. The chain joins TRBV7-6 to TRBJ2-3; 9 bases are shared with TRBD2. The source is a man younger than 45 with acute or convalescent COVID-19. Sequencing was done on a sample of peripheral blood. The CDR3 DNA reads as TGTGCCAGCAGCCACCGACTAGCGGAGACAGATACGCAGTATTTT. Amino acid sequence: CASSHRLAETDTQYF.